This TCR beta chain was identified during a study of response to subunit inactivated influenza vaccine. Trimming pared 3 bases from V and 6 bases from J, leaving 14 bases between. Germline lookup yields CDR1 LGHNA and CDR2 YSLEER. CDR3 length equals 15 residues. Regarding this clonotype: The antigen remains undetermined. A much bigger clone sits one base away, suggesting this may be a read error.

One entry per CDR3 protein, called by TCRdb with MiXCR from the RT-PCR reads. Here the sample spans about 520,000 distinct CDR3 sequences, more than 7% being singletons. Study-level points and caveats: Authors suggested each seasonal flu vaccination may recruit only limited numbers of new T cells.

This sequence originates from a man between 50 and 69 years old who received an inactivated influenza vaccine. The sample in question was PBMCs from blood, obtained around 2 years after vaccination. J is TRBJ2-2 and V is TRBV4-3, with D unclear. The chain's CDR3 is CASSQDLGIAGELFF. CDR3 in DNA: TGCGCCAGCAGCCAGGATTTGGGTATCGCCGGGGAGCTGTTTTTT.